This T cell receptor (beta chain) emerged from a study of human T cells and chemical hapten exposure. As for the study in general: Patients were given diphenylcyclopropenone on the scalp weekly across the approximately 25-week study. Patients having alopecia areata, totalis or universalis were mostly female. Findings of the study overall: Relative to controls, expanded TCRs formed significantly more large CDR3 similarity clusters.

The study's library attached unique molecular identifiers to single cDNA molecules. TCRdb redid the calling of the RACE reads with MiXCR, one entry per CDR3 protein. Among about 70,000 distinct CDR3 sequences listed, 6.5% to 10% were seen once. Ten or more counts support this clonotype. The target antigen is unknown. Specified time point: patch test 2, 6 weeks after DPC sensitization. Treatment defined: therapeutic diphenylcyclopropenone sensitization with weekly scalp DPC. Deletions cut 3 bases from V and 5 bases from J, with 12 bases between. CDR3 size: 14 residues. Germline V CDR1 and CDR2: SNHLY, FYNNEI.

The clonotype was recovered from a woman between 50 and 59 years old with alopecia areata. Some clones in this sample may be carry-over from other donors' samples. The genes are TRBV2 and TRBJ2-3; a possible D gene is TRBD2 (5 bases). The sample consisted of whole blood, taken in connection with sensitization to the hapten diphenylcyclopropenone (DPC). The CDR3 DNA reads TGTGCCAGCAGTGAGCCTAGCAGGCGAGATACGCAGTATTTT. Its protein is CASSEPSRRDTQYF.